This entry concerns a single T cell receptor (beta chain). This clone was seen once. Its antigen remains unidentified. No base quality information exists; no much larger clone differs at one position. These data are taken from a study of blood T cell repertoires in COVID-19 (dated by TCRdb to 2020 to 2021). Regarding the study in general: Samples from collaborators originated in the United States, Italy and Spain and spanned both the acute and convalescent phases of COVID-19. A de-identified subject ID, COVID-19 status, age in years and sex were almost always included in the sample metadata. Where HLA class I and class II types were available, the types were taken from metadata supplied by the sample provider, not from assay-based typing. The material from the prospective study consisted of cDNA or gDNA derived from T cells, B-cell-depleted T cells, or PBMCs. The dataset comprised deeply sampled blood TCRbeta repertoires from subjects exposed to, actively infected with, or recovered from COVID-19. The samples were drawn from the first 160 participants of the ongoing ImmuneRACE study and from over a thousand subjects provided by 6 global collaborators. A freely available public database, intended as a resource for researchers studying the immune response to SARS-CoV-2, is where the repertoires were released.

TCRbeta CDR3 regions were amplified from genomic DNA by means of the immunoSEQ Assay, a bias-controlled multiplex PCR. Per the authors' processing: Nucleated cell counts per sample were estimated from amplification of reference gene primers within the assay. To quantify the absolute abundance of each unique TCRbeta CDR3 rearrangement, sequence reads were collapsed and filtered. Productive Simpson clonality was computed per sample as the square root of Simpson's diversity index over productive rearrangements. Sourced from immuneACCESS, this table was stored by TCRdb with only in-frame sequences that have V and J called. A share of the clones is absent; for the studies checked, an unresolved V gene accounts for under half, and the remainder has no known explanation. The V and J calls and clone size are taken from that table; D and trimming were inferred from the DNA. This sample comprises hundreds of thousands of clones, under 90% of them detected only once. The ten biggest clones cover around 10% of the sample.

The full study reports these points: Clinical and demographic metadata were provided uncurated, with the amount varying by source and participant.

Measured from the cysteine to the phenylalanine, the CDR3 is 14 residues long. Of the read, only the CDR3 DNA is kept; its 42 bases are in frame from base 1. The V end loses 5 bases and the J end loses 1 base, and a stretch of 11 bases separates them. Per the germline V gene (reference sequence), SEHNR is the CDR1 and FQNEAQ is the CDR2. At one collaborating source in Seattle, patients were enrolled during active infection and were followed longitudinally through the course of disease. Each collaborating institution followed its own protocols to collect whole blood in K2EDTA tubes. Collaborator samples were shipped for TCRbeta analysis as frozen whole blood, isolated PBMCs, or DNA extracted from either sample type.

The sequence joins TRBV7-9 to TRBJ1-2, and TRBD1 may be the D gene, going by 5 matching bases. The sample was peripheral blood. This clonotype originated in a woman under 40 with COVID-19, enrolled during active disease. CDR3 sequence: CASSQGAVNYGYTF. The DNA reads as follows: TGTGCCAGCAGCCAAGGGGCAGTTAACTATGGCTACACCTTC. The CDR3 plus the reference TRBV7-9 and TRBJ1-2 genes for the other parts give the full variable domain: DTGVSQNPRHKITKRGQNVTFRCDPISEHNRLYWYRQTLGQGPEFLTYFQNEAQLEKSRLLSDRFSAERPKGSFSTLEIQRTEQGDSAMYLCASSQGAVNYGYTFGSGTRLTVV.